The clone carrying this T cell receptor (beta chain) was seen only once. This record comes from a study of CD8 T cells in Susac syndrome. Sequencing of TCR beta was performed on blood CD8+ and CD4+ T cells. The CDR3 totals 10 residues. Trimming removed 6 bases from V and 6 bases from J, with 5 bases in between. CDR1 SEHNR and CDR2 FQNEAQ come from the germline V gene (reference sequence). With random hexamers, reverse transcription was performed on roughly 0.5 to 1 ug of RNA. Amplification of TCR beta CDR3 across 54 Vbeta and 13 Jbeta was performed with immunoSEQ multiplex PCR. TCRdb reanalysed the immunoSEQ multiplex PCR reads using MiXCR and keeps one entry per CDR3 protein. Here the sample spans approximately 260,000 distinct CDR3 sequences, about 96% being singletons.

The chain combines TRBV7-9 with TRBJ1-2; the D is unclear. Material for sequencing was CD4+ T cells from PBMCs. The receptor was isolated from a human donor with Susac syndrome. DNA for the CDR3: TGTGCCAGCAGTCCAAATGGCTACACCTTC. This gives the protein CASSPNGYTF.